This TCR beta chain was identified in a study of cytomegalovirus exposure and HLA in healthy donors. Overall study findings and caveats: The study dropped some indistinguishable V segments, TRBV6-2 and TRBV6-3 among them.

Vbeta (60) and Jbeta (13) primers were used in the PCR. The table came from immunoSEQ multiplex PCR; TCRdb's copy has only in-frame clones and leaves some out. The sample lists about 180,000 clones, approximately 82% occurring once. About this clone: Its antigen remains unidentified.

There are 15 residues in the CDR3. The junction had 6 bases not matched to a gene; V was cut back by 0 bases and J by 7 bases. Germline CDR1 is SGHAT and CDR2 is FQDESV (reference sequence). This chain connects TRBV11-1 to TRBJ1-1; TRBD1 matches 9 bases. The sample comprised PBMCs. The TCR comes from a woman aged 25-40 years in good health and CMV-seronegative. Written as DNA, the CDR3 is TGTGCCAGCAGCTTAGCCGGGACAGGGCTACTTGAAGCTTTCTTT. This encodes CASSLAGTGLLEAFF.